These 5 T cell receptor beta chains came from one sample sequenced in a study of cytomegalovirus exposure and HLA in healthy donors. The protocol was immunoSEQ multiplex PCR, while the TCRdb copy is restricted to in-frame clones and leaves out a portion. The sample gives about 200,000 clones, roughly 80% of which show up once; roughly 5.7% is in the top ten. Sequencing was carried out using PBMCs. The receptors come from a woman aged 18-35 years in good health and CMV-seronegative.

V is TRBV5-1 and J is TRBJ2-3; TRBD2 aligns across 8 bases. CDR1 is SGHRS, CDR2 YFSETQ, per germline. Trimming at V came to 4 bases and at J to 3 bases, leaving 7 bases not matched to a gene. CDR3 length: 15 amino acids. CDR3 in amino acids: CASSEGTRSTDTQYF. CDR3 DNA sequence: TGCGCCAGCAGCGAAGGGACTAGGTCTACAGATACGCAGTATTTT.

As regards this clone: The sample holds other DNA sequences that translate to the same CDR3. The V call is TRBV27, the J call TRBJ1-5; a possible D gene is TRBD1 (5 bases). The CDR3 is 15 residues long. V lost 2 bases and J 7 bases, leaving 15 bases between the germline ends. Germline V gene data show CDR1 as MNHEY and CDR2 as SMNVEV (reference sequence). CDR3 residues: CASSLGPGGGQPQHF. DNA for the CDR3: TGTGCCAGCAGTTTAGGGCCGGGGGGAGGACAGCCCCAGCATTTT.

Of note for this clone: Within the sample, other DNA sequences also encode this same CDR3. V is TRBV27 and J is TRBJ2-5, with 7 bases that match TRBD1. Germline V gene lookup returns CDR1 MNHEY and CDR2 SMNVEV (reference sequence). V was pared by 5 bases and J by 0 bases, with 9 bases of the junction left unmatched. The CDR3 runs to 16 residues. CDR3 sequence reads: CASSPFPTGDQETQYF. DNA for the CDR3: TGTGCCAGCAGTCCCTTTCCTACAGGGGACCAAGAGACCCAGTACTTC.

This clone was detected once. The V call is TRBV18, the J call TRBJ1-1; D gene unclear. The germline gives CDR1 KGHSH, CDR2 LQKENI. Trimming removed 3 bases at V and 2 bases at J, with 10 bases between. The CDR3 has 14 residues. In nucleotides, the CDR3 is TGTGCCAGCTCACCCCTAGCACTTAACACTGAAGCTTTCTTT. This encodes CASSPLALNTEAFF.

The rearrangement uses TRBV11-2 and TRBJ1-2; D remains unclear. Germline lookup yields CDR1 SGHAT and CDR2 FQNNGV. The CDR3 consists of 13 residues. V was shortened by 0 bases and J by 13 bases, with 15 bases between the two germline ends. The CDR3: CASSLDRQRSLTF. As DNA, the CDR3 is TGTGCCAGCAGCTTAGATCGTCAGAGGAGCCTCACCTTC.